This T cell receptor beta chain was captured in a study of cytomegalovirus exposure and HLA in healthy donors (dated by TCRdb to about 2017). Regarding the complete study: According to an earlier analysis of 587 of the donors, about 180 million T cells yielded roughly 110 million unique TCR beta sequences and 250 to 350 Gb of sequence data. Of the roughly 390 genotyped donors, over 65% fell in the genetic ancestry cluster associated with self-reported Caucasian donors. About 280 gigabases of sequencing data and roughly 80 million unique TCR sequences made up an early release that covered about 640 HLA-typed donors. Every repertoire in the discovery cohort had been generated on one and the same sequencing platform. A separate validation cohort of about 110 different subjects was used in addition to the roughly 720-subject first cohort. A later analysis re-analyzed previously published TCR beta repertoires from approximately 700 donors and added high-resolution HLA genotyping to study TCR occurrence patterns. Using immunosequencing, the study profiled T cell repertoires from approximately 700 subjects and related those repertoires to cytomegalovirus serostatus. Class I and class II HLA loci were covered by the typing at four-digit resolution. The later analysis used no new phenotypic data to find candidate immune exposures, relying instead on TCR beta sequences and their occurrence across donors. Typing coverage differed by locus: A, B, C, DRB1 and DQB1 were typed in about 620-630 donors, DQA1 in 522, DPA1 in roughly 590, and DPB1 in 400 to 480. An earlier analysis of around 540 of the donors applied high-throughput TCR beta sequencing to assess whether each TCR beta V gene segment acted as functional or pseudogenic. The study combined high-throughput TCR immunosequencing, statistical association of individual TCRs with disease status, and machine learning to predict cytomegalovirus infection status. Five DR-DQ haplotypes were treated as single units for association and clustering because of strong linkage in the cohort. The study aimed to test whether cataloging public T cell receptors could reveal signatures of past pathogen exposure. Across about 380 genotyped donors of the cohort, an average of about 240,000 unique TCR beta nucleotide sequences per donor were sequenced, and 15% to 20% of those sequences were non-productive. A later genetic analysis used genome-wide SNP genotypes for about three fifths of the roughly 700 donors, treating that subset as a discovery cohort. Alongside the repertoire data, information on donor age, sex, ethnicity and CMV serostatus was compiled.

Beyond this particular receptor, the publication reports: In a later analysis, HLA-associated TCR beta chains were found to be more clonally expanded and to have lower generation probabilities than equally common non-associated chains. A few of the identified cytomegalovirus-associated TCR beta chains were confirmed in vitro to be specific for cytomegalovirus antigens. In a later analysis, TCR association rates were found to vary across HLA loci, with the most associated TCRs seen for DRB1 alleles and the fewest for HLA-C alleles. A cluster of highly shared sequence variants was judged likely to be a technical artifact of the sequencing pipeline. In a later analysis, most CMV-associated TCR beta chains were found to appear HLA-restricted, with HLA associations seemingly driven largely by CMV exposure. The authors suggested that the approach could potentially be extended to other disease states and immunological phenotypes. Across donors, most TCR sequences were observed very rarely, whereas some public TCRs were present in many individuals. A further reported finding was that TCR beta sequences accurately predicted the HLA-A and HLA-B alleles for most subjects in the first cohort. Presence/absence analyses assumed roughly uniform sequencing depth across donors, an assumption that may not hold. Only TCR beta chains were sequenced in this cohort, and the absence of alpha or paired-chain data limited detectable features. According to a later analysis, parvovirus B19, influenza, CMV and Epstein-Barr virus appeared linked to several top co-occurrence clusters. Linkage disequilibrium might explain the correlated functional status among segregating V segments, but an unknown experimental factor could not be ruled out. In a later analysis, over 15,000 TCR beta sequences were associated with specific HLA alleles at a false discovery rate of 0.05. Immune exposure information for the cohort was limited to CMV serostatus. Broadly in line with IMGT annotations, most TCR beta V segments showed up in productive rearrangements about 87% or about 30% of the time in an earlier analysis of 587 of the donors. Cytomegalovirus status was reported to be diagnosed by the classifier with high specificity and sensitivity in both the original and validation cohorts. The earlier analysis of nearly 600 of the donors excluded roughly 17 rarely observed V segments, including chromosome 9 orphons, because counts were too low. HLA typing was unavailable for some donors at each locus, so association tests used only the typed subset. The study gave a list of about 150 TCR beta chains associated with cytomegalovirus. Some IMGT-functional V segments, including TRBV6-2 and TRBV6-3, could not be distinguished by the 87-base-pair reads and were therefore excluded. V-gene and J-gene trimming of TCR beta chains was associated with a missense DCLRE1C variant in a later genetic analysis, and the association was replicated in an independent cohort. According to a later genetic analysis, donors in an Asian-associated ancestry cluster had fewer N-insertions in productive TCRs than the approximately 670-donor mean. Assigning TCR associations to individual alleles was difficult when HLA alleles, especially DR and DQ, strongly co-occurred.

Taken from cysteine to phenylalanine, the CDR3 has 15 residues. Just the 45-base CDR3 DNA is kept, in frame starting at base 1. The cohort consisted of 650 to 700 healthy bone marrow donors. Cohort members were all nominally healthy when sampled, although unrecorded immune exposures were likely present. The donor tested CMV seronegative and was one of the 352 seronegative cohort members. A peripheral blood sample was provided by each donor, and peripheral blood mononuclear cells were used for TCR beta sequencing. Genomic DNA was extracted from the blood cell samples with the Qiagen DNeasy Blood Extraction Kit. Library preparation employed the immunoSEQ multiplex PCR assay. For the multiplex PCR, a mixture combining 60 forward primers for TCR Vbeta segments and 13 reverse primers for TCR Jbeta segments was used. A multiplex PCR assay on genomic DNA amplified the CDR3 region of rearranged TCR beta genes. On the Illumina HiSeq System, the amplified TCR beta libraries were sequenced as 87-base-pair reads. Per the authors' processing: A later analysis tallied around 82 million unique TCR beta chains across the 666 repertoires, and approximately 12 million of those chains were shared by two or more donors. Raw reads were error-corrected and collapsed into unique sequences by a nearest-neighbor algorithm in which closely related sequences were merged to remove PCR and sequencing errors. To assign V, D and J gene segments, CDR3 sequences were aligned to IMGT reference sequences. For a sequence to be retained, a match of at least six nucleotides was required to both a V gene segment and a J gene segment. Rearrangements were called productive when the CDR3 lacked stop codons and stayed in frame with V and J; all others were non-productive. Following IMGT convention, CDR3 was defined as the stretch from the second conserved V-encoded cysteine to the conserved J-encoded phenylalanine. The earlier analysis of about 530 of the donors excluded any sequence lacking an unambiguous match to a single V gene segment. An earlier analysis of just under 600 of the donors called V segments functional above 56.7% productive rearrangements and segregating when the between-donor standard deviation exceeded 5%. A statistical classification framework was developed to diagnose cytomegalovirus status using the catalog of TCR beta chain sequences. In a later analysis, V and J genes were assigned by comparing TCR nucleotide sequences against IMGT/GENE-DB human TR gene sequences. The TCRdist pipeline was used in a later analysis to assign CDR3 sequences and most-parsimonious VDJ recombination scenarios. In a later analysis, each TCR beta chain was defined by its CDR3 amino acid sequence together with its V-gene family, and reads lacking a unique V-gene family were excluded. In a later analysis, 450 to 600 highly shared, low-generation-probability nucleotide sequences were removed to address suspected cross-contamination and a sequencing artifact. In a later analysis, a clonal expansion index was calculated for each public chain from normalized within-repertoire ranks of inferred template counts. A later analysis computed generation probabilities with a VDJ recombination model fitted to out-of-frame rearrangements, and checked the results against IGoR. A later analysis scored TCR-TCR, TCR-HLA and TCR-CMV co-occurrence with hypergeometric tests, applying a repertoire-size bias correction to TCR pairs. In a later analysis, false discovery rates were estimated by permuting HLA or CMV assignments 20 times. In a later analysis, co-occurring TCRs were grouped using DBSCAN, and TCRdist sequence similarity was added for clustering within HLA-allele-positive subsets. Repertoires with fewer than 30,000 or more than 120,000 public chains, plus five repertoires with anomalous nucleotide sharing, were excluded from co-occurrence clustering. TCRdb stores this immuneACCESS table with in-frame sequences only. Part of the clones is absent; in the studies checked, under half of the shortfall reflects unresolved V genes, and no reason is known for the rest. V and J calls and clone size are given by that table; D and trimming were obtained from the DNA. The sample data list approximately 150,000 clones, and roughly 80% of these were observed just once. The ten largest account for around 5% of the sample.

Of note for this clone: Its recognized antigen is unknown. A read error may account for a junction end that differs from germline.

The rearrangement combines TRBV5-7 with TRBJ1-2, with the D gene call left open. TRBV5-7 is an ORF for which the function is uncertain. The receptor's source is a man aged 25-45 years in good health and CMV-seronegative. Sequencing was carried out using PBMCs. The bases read TGTGCCAGCAGCTTGGAGACCCAAAACAGCCCCGGCAAGGACTTC. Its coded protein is CASSLETQNSPGKDF.